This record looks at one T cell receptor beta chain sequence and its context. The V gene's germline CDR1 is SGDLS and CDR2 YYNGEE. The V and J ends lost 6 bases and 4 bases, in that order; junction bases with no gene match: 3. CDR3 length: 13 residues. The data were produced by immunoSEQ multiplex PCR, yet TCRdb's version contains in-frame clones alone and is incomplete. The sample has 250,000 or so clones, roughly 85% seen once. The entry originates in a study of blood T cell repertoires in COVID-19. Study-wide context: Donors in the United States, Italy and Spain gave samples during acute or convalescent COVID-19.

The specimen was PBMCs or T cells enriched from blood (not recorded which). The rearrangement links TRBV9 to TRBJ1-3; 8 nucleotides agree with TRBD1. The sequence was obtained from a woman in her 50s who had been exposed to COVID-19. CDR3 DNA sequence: TGTGCCAGCACCAGGGGGCACGGAAACACCATATATTTT. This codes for CASTRGHGNTIYF.